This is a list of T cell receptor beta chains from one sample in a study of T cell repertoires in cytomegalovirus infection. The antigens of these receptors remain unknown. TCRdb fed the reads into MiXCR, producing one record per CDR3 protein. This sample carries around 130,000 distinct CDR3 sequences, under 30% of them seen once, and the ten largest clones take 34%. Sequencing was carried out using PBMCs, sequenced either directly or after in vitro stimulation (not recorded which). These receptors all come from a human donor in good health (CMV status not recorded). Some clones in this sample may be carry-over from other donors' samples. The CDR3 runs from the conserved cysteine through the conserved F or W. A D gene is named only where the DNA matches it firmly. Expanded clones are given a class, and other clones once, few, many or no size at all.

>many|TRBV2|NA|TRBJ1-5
TGTGCCAGCAGCGCCAGGACTGGTAATCAGCCCCAGCATTTT
CASSARTGNQPQHF
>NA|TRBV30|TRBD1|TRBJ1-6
TGTGCCTGGAGGACGACGGGACAGGGGTATAATTCACCCCTCCACTTT
CAWRTTGQGYNSPLHF
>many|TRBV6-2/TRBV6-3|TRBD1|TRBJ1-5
TGTGCCAGCAGCATGACAGGGAGCAATCAGCCCCAGCATTTT
CASSMTGSNQPQHF
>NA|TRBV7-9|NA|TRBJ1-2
TGTGCCAGCTCATCGGACGGGGACTATGGCTACACCTTC
CASSSDGDYGYTF
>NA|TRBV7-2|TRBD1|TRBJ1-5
TGTGCCAGCAGCTTCGGGACAGGGGGTAGCAATCAGCCCCAGCATTTT
CASSFGTGGSNQPQHF
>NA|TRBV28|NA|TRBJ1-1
TGTGCCAGCACCACGATCCCCTCTGAAGCTTTCTTT
CASTTIPSEAFF
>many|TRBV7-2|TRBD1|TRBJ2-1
TGTGCCAGCAGCTTGGACAGGAGAACCTACAATGAGCAGTTCTTC
CASSLDRRTYNEQFF
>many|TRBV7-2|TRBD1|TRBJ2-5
TGTGCCAGCAGCGTACAGGGGGCCCAGGAGACCCAGTACTTC
CASSVQGAQETQYF
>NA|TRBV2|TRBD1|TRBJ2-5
TGTGCCAGCGCGACAGGGTCACAAGAGACCCAGTACTTC
CASATGSQETQYF
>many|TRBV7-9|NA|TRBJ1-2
TGTGCCAGCAGCCTCGTACAGACTAACTATGGCTACACCTTC
CASSLVQTNYGYTF
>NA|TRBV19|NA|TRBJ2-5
TGTGCCAGTAGTCCCCTCGGCCAACGGGAGACCCAGTACTTC
CASSPLGQRETQYF
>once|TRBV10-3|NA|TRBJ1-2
TGTGCCATCAGTGGGGAGGGGTATGGCTATGGCTACACCTTC
CAISGEGYGYGYTF
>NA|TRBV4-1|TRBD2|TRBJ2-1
TGCGCCAGCAGCCAAGAAGAAACTAGCGGGAGTTTCTACAATGAGCAGTTCTTC
CASSQEETSGSFYNEQFF
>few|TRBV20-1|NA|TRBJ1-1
TGCAGTGCAGGAGGGGCGAACACTGAAGCTTTCTTT
CSAGGANTEAFF
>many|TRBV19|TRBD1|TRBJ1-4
TGTGCCAGTAGCAACTTTCCCGGACAGGGAGGGTGGTTGGCGGAAAAACTGTTTTTT
CASSNFPGQGGWLAEKLFF
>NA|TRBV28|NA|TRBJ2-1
TGTGCCAGCAGTTCGCAGTCCTACAATGAGCAGTTCTTC
CASSSQSYNEQFF
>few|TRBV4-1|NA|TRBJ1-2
TGCGCCAGCAGCCAAGTCGTGAGGCAGCCTAACTATGGCTACACCTTC
CASSQVVRQPNYGYTF
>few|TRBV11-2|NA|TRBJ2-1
TGTGCCAGCAGCTTAGGGGGGCCTAATGAGCAGTTCTTC
CASSLGGPNEQFF
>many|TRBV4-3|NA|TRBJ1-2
TGCGCCAGCAGCCCTTCTATCTCACCGATACCGGGCTACACCTTC
CASSPSISPIPGYTF
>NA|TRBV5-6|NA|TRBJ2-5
TGTGCCAGCAGCTTGGGTTTTTGGCTCCTCGAGGGCCAAGAGACCCAGTACTTC
CASSLGFWLLEGQETQYF
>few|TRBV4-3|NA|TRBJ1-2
TGCGCCAGCAGCCAAGAGGCGTCAGGGGAGGTCTATGGCTACACCTTC
CASSQEASGEVYGYTF
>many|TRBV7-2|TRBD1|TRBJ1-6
TGTGCCAGCAGCCTTAGGGGACAGGGGGATTCACCCCTCCACTTT
CASSLRGQGDSPLHF
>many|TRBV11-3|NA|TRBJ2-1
TGTGCCAGCAGCCGAGACAATGAGCAGTTCTTC
CASSRDNEQFF
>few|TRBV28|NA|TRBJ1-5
TGTGCCAGCAGCTCCCGCGGGAGGGGCAATCAGCCCCAGCATTTT
CASSSRGRGNQPQHF
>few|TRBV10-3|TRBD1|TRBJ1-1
TGTGCCATCAGCCCGGGACAGGGGAGTAAGGCTGAAGCTTTCTTT
CAISPGQGSKAEAFF
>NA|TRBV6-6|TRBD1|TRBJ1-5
TGTGCCAGCAGCAAAAACACAGGGGTCAATCAGCCCCAGCATTTT
CASSKNTGVNQPQHF
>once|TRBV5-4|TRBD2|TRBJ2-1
TGTGCCAGCAGCAAGACTAGCGGGGCCTACAATGAGCAGTTCTTC
CASSKTSGAYNEQFF
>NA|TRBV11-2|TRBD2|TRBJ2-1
TGTGCCAGCAGCTTAGTATCACTAGCGGGAGGTAACTATGAGCAGTTCTTC
CASSLVSLAGGNYEQFF
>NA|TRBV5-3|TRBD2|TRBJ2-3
TGTGCCAGCAGCCATCGACTAGCGCCTAGCACAGATACGCAGTATTTT
CASSHRLAPSTDTQYF
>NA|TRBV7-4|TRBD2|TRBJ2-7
TGTGCCAGCAGCTTTCCTTGGACTAGCGGCAGCGAGCAGTACTTC
CASSFPWTSGSEQYF
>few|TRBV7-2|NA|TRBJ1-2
TGTGCCAGCAGCGCTCTGGAGGCCGACGGCTACACCTTC
CASSALEADGYTF
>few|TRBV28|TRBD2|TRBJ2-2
TGTGCCAGCAGTTCCCCCCAGCGGGAGCCATACACCGGGGAGCTGTTTTTT
CASSSPQREPYTGELFF
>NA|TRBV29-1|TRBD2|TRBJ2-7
TGCAGCGTTTCTAGCGGGCACTCCTACGAGCAGTACTTC
CSVSSGHSYEQYF
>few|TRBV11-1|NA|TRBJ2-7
TGTGCCAGCAGACAGTTTTCGGGGTCTTCTTACGAGCAGTACTTC
CASRQFSGSSYEQYF
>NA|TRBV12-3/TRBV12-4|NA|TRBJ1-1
TGTGCCAGCAGTTTTTGGAGCACTGAAGCTTTCTTT
CASSFWSTEAFF
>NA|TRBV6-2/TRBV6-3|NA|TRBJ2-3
TGTGCCAGCAGTTACGGCGGGAGTACAGGGACAGATACGCAGTATTTT
CASSYGGSTGTDTQYF
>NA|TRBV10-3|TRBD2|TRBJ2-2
TGTGCCATCACCGGACTAGCGGGAAGTGGTAAAAACACCGGGGAGCTGTTTTTT
CAITGLAGSGKNTGELFF
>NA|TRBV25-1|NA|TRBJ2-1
TGTGCCAGCAGTGGATGGCTTAATGAGCAGTTCTTC
CASSGWLNEQFF
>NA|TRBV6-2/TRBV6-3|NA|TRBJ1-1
TGTGCCAGCAGTTATCAGGGGAAGGGGAACACTGAAGCTTTCTTT
CASSYQGKGNTEAFF
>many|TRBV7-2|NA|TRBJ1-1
TGTGCCAGCAGCCGAGAACCCCCTACTGAAGCTTTCTTT
CASSREPPTEAFF